This entry is about one T cell receptor beta chain. The target antigen is unknown. The CDR3 runs to 16 residues. The ends lost 0 bases at V and 6 bases at J; junction bases unmatched: 4. Germline lookup yields CDR1 LGHNA and CDR2 YNFKEQ. The sample comes from a study of cytomegalovirus exposure and HLA in healthy donors. Study-wide findings and caveats: Productive rates of about 90% or about 30% were seen for most TCR beta V segments in an earlier analysis. Cytomegalovirus status was reportedly diagnosed by the classifier with high sensitivity and specificity. Among the sequence variants, a highly shared cluster was likely an artifact of sequencing.

The PCR was carried out with 60 Vbeta primers and 13 Jbeta primers. Authors' processing steps: In a later analysis, roughly 11 million of 60 million to 80 million unique beta chains occurred in at least two donors. TCRdb's table, derived via immunoSEQ multiplex PCR, lists solely in-frame clones and lacks some. D and trimming come from the DNA, and the V and J calls and clone size come from that table. This sample lists more than 110,000 clones; its ten largest clones have 2% to 3%. The source material was PBMCs. V usage is TRBV4-2 and J usage is TRBJ2-1; 11 bases line up with TRBD1. This receptor was taken from a middle-aged man in good health and CMV-seronegative. The CDR3 region is CASSQESGTGGNEQFF. The CDR3 bases are TGTGCCAGCAGCCAAGAGTCCGGGACAGGGGGCAATGAGCAGTTCTTC.